This passage covers 6 T cell receptor beta chains from one sample sequenced in a study of shared clonotypes between healthy human individuals. Generated by immunoSEQ multiplex PCR, the TCRdb table keeps only in-frame clones and is missing some. The data show 500,000 or so clones, approximately 95% seen once. The sample taken for sequencing was naive CD4+ T cells sorted from blood. Subset given: CD45RA+ positively selected. The origin of the receptors is a woman aged 25 to 39 in good health.

The chain is built from TRBV28 and TRBJ2-7; possibly TRBD2 for D (6 bases). From germline, CDR1 is MDHEN and CDR2 SYDVKM. There are 14 residues in the CDR3. The V end lost 3 bases, the J end lost 3 bases, and 12 bases lay between the germline ends. DNA for the CDR3: TGTGCCAGCAGTTTCCCATTGGGGGGCTACGAGCAGTACTTC. Translation gives CASSFPLGGYEQYF. Drawing the rest from reference TRBV28 and TRBJ2-7, the complete variable domain is DVKVTQSSRYLVKRTGEKVFLECVQDMDHENMFWYRQDPGLGLRLIYFSYDVKMKEKGDIPEGYSVSREKKERFSLILESASTNQTSMYLCASSFPLGGYEQYFGPGTRLTVT.

The chain couples TRBV2 to TRBJ1-6; D perhaps matches TRBD1 (6 bases). This CDR3 has 13 amino acids. V shed 2 bases and J shed 10 bases, with 9 bases lying between them. In germline, CDR1 is SNHLY, CDR2 FYNNEI. CDR3 region: CASSEQGLSPLHF. CDR3 coding DNA: TGTGCCAGCAGTGAACAGGGGCTCTCACCCCTCCACTTT.

This rearrangement joins TRBV28 to TRBJ1-4; D not resolved. Germline assignment: CDR1 MDHEN and CDR2 SYDVKM. CDR3 size: 14 residues. Deletions cut 5 bases from V and 8 bases from J, with 15 bases between. The CDR3 coding sequence is TGTGCCAGCAGTCCGGGGTCCTCTAGAGAAAAACTGTTTTTT. Its protein product is CASSPGSSREKLFF.

The chain employs TRBV23-1 and TRBJ2-2, with TRBD2 matching 7 bases. TRBV23-1 belongs to the ORF category, with a function that is uncertain. The CDR3 runs to 16 residues. Trimming removed 0 bases from V and 5 bases from J; junction bases left unmatched: 6. CDR3 protein: CASSQSSPGGTGELFF. The CDR3 DNA is TGCGCCAGCAGTCAATCGTCTCCGGGAGGAACCGGGGAGCTGTTTTTT.

This chain links TRBV2 with TRBJ2-1; 9 bases are a match to TRBD1. The CDR3 totals 13 residues. V trimming: 8 bases; J trimming: 8 bases; junction bases outside the gene matches: 7. The germline V gene encodes CDR1 SNHLY and CDR2 FYNNEI. The CDR3 is CASSRQGVDEQFF. The CDR3 DNA is TGTGCCAGCTCTAGACAGGGGGTCGATGAGCAGTTCTTC.

This chain links TRBV7-9 with TRBJ2-3, with D perhaps matching TRBD2 (6 bases). The germline V gene has CDR1 SEHNR and CDR2 FQNEAQ (reference sequence). The CDR3 extends over 13 amino acids. The ends were cut back, 8 bases at V and 6 bases at J, with 15 bases in the middle. The CDR3 is CASLAPGGDTQYF. The CDR3 DNA reads as TGTGCCAGCCTAGCGCCCGGGGGTGATACGCAGTATTTT.